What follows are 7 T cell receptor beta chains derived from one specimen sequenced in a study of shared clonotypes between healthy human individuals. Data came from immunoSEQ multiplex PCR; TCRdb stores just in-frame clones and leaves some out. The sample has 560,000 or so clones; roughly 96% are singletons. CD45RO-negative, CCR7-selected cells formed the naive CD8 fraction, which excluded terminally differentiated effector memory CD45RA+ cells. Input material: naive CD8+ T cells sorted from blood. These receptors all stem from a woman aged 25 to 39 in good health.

DNA of the CDR3: TGTGCCAGTAGTATGGCCCCTGGGACAGCTAGCAATCAGCCCCAGCATTTT. Residues: CASSMAPGTASNQPQHF. The genes are TRBV19 and TRBJ1-5, with 7 bases fitting TRBD1. After removal of 3 bases from V and 0 bases from J, the junction contained 8 bases not matched to a gene. The germline CDR1 and CDR2 sequences are LNHDA and SQIVND (reference sequence). This CDR3 has 17 amino acids.

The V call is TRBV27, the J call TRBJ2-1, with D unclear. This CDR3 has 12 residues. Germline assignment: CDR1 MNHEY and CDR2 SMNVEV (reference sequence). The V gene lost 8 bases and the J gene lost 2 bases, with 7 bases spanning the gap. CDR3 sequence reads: CASRNPYNEQFF. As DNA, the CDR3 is TGTGCCAGCCGAAACCCCTACAATGAGCAGTTCTTC.

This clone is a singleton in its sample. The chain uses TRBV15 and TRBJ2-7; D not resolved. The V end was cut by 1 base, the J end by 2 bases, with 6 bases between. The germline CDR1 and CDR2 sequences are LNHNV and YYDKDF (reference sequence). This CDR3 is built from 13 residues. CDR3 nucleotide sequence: TGTGCCACCAGCAGAGGCGGCACCTACGAGCAGTACTTC. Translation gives CATSRGGTYEQYF.

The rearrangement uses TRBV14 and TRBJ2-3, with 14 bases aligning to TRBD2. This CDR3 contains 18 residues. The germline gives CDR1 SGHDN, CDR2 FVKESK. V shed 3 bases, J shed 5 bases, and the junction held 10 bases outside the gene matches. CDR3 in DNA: TGTGCCAGCAGCCAGAGACTAGCGGGAGGGCCAATCATAGATACGCAGTATTTT. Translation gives CASSQRLAGGPIIDTQYF.

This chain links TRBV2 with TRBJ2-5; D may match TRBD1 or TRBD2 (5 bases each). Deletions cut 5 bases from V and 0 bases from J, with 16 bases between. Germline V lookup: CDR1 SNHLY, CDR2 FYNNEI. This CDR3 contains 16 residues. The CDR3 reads CASSQPGPKYQETQYF. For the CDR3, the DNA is TGTGCCAGCAGTCAACCGGGACCTAAGTACCAAGAGACCCAGTACTTC.

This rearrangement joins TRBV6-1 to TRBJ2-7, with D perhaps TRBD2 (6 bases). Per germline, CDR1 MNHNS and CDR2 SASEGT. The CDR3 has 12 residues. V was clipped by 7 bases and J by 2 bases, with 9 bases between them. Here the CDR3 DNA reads TGTGCCAGCATCACGGGGGCCTACGAGCAGTACTTC. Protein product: CASITGAYEQYF.

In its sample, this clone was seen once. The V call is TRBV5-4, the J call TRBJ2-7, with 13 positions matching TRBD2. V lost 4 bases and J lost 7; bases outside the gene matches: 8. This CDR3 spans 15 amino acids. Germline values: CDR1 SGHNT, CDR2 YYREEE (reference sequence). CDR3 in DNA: TGTGCCAGCAGCGCCGGGACTAGCGGGGCTCGTGAGCAGTACTTC. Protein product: CASSAGTSGAREQYF.